Below are 12 T cell receptor beta chains sequenced from a single sample in a study of cytomegalovirus exposure and HLA in healthy donors. PCR primers comprised 60 Vbeta and 13 Jbeta primers. Only in-frame clones appear in the TCRdb table, and some are missing; sequencing was by immunoSEQ multiplex PCR. The table includes about 190,000 clones, 70% to 80% detected once. The sequenced sample was PBMCs. The source is a woman between 50 and 59 years old in good health and CMV-seronegative.

The genes are TRBV18 and TRBJ2-5, with D possibly TRBD2 on 5 matching bases. This CDR3 is built from 16 residues. Germline CDR1 KGHSH, CDR2 LQKENI. V shed 3 bases and J shed 4 bases, with 18 bases lying between them. The CDR3 reads CASSPQARGDLETQYF. The CDR3 DNA follows: TGTGCCAGCTCACCGCAGGCCCGGGGAGACTTAGAGACCCAGTACTTC.

The chain is built from TRBV2 and TRBJ1-1; 8 nucleotides align to TRBD1. In germline, CDR1 is SNHLY, CDR2 FYNNEI. CDR3 length equals 14 residues. V lost 2 bases, J lost 3 bases, and 2 bases stayed unmatched. As DNA, the CDR3 is TGTGCCAGCAGTGAAAACAGGGGGGACACTGAAGCTTTCTTT. This translates into CASSENRGDTEAFF.

The chain is built from TRBV7-3 and TRBJ2-3, with 8 bases aligning to TRBD2. In germline, CDR1 is SGHTA, CDR2 FQGTGA. V shed 1 base, J shed 7 bases, and the junction held 7 bases outside the gene matches. The CDR3 runs to 15 residues. CDR3 in amino acids: CASSLKAGGTNTQYF. CDR3 sequence (DNA): TGTGCCAGCAGCTTAAAGGCGGGGGGTACGAATACGCAGTATTTT.

The V call is TRBV9, the J call TRBJ2-3, with D possibly being TRBD2 (6 bases). V was trimmed by 2 bases and J by 0 bases, leaving 13 bases between them. The CDR3 covers 16 residues. The germline V gene has CDR1 SGDLS and CDR2 YYNGEE. The CDR3 DNA reads as TGTGCCAGCAGCGTTGTTCATGGGAGGAGCACAGATACGCAGTATTTT. Its protein product is CASSVVHGRSTDTQYF.

The J gene is TRBJ1-1, the V gene TRBV9; 7 nucleotides match TRBD1. Germline V CDR1 and CDR2: SGDLS, YYNGEE. The V gene end was trimmed by 4 bases and the J gene end by 1 base; junction bases not matched to a gene: 7. The CDR3 runs 15 residues. CDR3 sequence reads: CASSLAGTENTEAFF. The CDR3 DNA reads as TGTGCCAGCAGCTTGGCCGGGACAGAGAACACTGAAGCTTTCTTT. The full variable domain, its missing parts supplied by reference TRBV9 and TRBJ1-1, is DSGVTQTPKHLITATGQRVTLRCSPRSGDLSVYWYQQSLDQGLQFLIQYYNGEERAKGNILERFSAQQFPDLHSELNLSSLELGDSALYFCASSLAGTENTEAFFGQGTRLTVV.

The rearrangement joins TRBV28 to TRBJ1-2, with D perhaps TRBD1 (6 bases). This CDR3 contains 14 residues. CDR1 is MDHEN, CDR2 SYDVKM, per germline. V lost 2 bases, J lost 3 bases, and 10 bases lay in between. In DNA form, the CDR3 reads TGTGCCAGCAGTTTACGGGACACCTACTATGGCTACACCTTC. Protein product: CASSLRDTYYGYTF.

Only a few counts were recorded for this clone. The rearrangement joins TRBV2 to TRBJ1-5; D remains unclear. The CDR3 has 15 residues. The V gene's germline CDR1 is SNHLY and CDR2 FYNNEI. With 5 bases removed from V and 2 bases from J, the gap between germline ends came to 13 bases. The CDR3 sequence: CASSPRGGGNQPQHF. As DNA, the CDR3 is TGTGCCAGCAGTCCCCGCGGCGGGGGCAATCAGCCCCAGCATTTT.

J is TRBJ2-7 and V is TRBV29-1; D is unresolved. From germline, CDR1 is SQVTM and CDR2 ANQGSEA. The CDR3 length is 13 residues. V gave up 6 bases and J gave up 3 bases, with 15 bases separating them. The DNA for the CDR3 is TGCAGCGTGGCCCCCGGGTACAACTACGAGCAGTACTTC. Translating gives CSVAPGYNYEQYF.

The V call is TRBV27, the J call TRBJ1-1, with a weak D call TRBD1 (5 bases). The germline gives CDR1 MNHEY, CDR2 SMNVEV (reference sequence). The V end lost 4 bases, the J end lost 1 base, and 10 bases lay between the germline ends. CDR3 size: 14 residues. The CDR3 coding sequence is TGTGCCAGCAGTTCCCACAGGTCGAACACTGAAGCTTTCTTT. It is translated as CASSSHRSNTEAFF.

This chain joins TRBV9 and TRBJ1-2, with D unclear. V dropped 0 bases and J dropped 4 bases, with 13 bases sitting between them. There are 15 residues in the CDR3. Germline V CDR1 and CDR2: SGDLS, YYNGEE. The CDR3 spells CASSVGTSPIYGYTF. CDR3 bases: TGTGCCAGCAGCGTAGGGACTTCTCCTATCTATGGCTACACCTTC.

V gene TRBV7-9 combines with J gene TRBJ2-7, with 12 nucleotides matching TRBD2. From germline, CDR1 is SEHNR and CDR2 FQNEAQ (reference sequence). The J segment lost 1 base and the V segment lost 4 bases, leaving 2 bases of the junction unmatched. This CDR3 has 15 amino acids. CDR3 protein: CASSWTSGASYEQYF. The CDR3 bases are TGTGCCAGCAGCTGGACTAGCGGGGCATCCTACGAGCAGTACTTC.

The rearrangement links TRBV5-6 to TRBJ1-4; no reliable D call. The ends were cut back, 6 bases at V and 0 bases at J, with 15 bases in the middle. Germline V gene lookup returns CDR1 SGHDT and CDR2 YYEEEE. This CDR3 is built from 16 residues. CDR3 bases: TGTGCCAGCACCTTCGCTGCAGTCGCAACTAATGAAAAACTGTTTTTT. As protein: CASTFAAVATNEKLFF.